One sample yielded the 2 T cell receptor beta chains listed below, sequenced in a study of T-cell reconstitution after alpha-beta-depleted transplantation in children. Unique molecular identifiers were built into the TCRbeta library. TCRdb itself ran the PCR reads through MiXCR, one entry per CDR3 protein. The sample gives some 600,000 distinct CDR3 sequences, 16% of which show up once; 1.1% is in the top ten. This material consisted of PBMCs from the stem cell graft donor, taken from the stem cell graft. The origin of the receptors is a human donor who donated a stem cell graft to a child with acute myeloid leukemia.

This clonotype was seen only a few times. The chain carries TRBV20-1 and TRBJ2-1; TRBD2 matches at 8 bases. There are 17 residues in the CDR3. The junction had 7 bases not matched to a gene; V was cut back by 0 bases and J by 0 bases. CDR1 is DFQATT and CDR2 is SNEGSKA in the germline V gene (reference sequence). The CDR3 DNA reads TGCAGTGCTAGAGATCGGGGGGGGAGTAGCTCCTACAATGAGCAGTTCTTC. It is translated as CSARDRGGSSSYNEQFF.

As for this clonotype: A single base separates this from a much larger clone, so it may be a read error. The chain employs TRBV20-1 and TRBJ2-7, with D tentatively TRBD1 (6 bases). Germline CDR1 DFQATT, CDR2 SNEGSKA (reference sequence). Trimming took off 5 bases at V and 3 bases at J, with 17 bases between the two ends. The CDR3 extends over 14 amino acids. This CDR3 reads CSAETRDKSYEQYF. The CDR3 DNA sequence: TGCAGTGCTGAAACCCGGGACAAAAGCTACGAGCAGTACTTC.